This record looks at one T cell receptor beta chain sequence and its context. This specimen comes from a study of blood T cell repertoires in COVID-19. Study summary: PBMCs, B-cell-depleted T cells, or T cells provided the cDNA or gDNA that made up the material.

Sequenced by immunoSEQ multiplex PCR; TCRdb stores in-frame clones only, minus some. The repertoire holds 21,000 or so clones, with around nine tenths as singletons. Germline V CDR1 and CDR2: SGHRS, YFSETQ. V was pared by 3 bases and J by 2 bases, with 9 bases of the junction left unmatched. CDR3 size: 17 residues. The sequence derives from a man between 65 and 85 years old with active COVID-19. Sequencing was carried out using peripheral blood. The chain joins TRBV5-1 to TRBJ2-3; 10 bases are shared with TRBD2. The CDR3 is CASSSHRTSGNTDTQYF. CDR3 in DNA: TGCGCCAGCAGCTCACACAGGACTAGCGGCAACACAGATACGCAGTATTTT.